This T cell receptor beta chain was obtained from a study of CD8 T cells in Susac syndrome (dated by TCRdb to between 2018 and 2020). Regarding the study in general: Repertoire sequencing was used to test whether CD8+ T cell activation and differentiation in Susac syndrome was antigen driven. CD8+ T cell repertoire clonality was compared between 11 to 12 healthy donors, some 14 Susac syndrome patients and 15 multiple sclerosis patients.

Concerning this clonotype: Its binding antigen is unknown. No base quality information exists; no much larger clone differs at one position.

Peripheral blood CD8+ and CD4+ T cells from healthy donors, Susac syndrome patients and multiple sclerosis patients were profiled by high-throughput TCR beta sequencing. Healthy donors were age- and sex-matched controls. CD8+ TEMRA cells were enriched by FACS, while bulk CD8+ and CD4+ T cells were purified by magnetic negative isolation. Blood was collected in EDTA tubes and processed within 24 hours, with PBMCs isolated through density gradient centrifugation. PBMCs intended for TCR sequencing were cryopreserved in liquid nitrogen and thawed later in a water bath at 37 degrees C. Purity of sorted or isolated CD4+, CD8+ and CD8+ TEMRA cells was at least 90%. RNA was extracted using the RNeasy kit, and about 0.45 to 1 ug of the RNA was reverse transcribed with random hexamers. TCR beta CDR3 regions were amplified with the immunoSEQ multiplex PCR assay covering 54 Vbeta and 13 Jbeta segments. PCR amplification bias was corrected by using a synthetic template baseline for primer optimization and computational correction. Per the source publication's procedure: Reads were assigned to V, D and J genes according to IMGT and analyzed in immunoSEQ Analyzer, with only productive sequences retained. Clonality was calculated as one minus the Shannon entropy normalized by log2 of the number of productive unique sequences. Public and private clones were assessed among the 100 most prevalent clones of each patient and control. Clones were defined as Susac-specific if absent from the healthy and MS cohorts, from around 1,000 published viral clones and from other ImmuneACCESS disease sequences. The raw public reads went through TCRdb reprocessing: fastp at Q25, MiXCR clone calling, in-frame beta chains kept. Each record represents a unique CDR3 protein, reported with the most common genes and DNA among its rows. The V and J calls and clone size are TCRdb's, not the authors'. Across this sample there are roughly 80,000 distinct CDR3 sequences, with approximately 94% seen only once. The ten largest account for 0.26% of the sample.

Findings and caveats that apply to the study as a whole: The study acknowledged that relatively few individuals were included in the TCR sequencing and HLA analysis.

The source of this sequence is a human donor in good health. Sample: CD8+ T cells from PBMCs.

CDR3 loop: CASSQDRTYNEQFF. The nucleotide sequence reads as follows: TGCGCCAGCAGCCAAGATAGAACCTACAATGAGCAGTTCTTC. In this chain, TRBV4-1 is recombined with TRBJ2-1, with no D gene named confidently. Trimming costs V 0 bases and J 2 bases, and their ends lie 5 bases apart. From a lookup of the germline V gene, CDR1 and CDR2 are MGHRA and YSYEKL. The CDR3 measures 14 amino acids from cysteine to phenylalanine. Solely the CDR3 DNA is kept, with 42 bases framed from the first base.